This is a list of T cell receptor beta chains from one sample in a study of post-analysis software for immune sequencing data. TCRdb re-called the PCR reads through MiXCR, storing one row per CDR3 protein. In the table there are 700,000 to 800,000 distinct CDR3 sequences, just under 30% of which are singletons. The sequenced sample consisted of blood. The receptor set was obtained from a girl aged 10-17 years with multiple sclerosis. Each CDR3 is given with its conserved first and last residue. The order of the fields is D gene, V gene, CDR3 length, CDR3 protein. The D gene is left open where the match is weak.

D: .
V: TRBV24-1
length: 15
CDR3: CATSAWVRGQETQYF

D: .
V: TRBV10-3
length: 14
CDR3: CAIRKSGGDEKLFF

D: .
V: TRBV6-2/TRBV6-3
length: 14
CDR3: CASSYLAGSETQYF

D: TRBD2
V: TRBV20-1
length: 16
CDR3: CSARGETSGGYNEQFF

D: TRBD2
V: TRBV20-1
length: 12
CDR3: CSASREVGEQYF

D: .
V: TRBV10-3
length: 14
CDR3: CAISEQGAGSIQYF

D: .
V: TRBV6-2/TRBV6-3
length: 15
CDR3: CASSYLQANTGELFF

D: .
V: TRBV6-1
length: 14
CDR3: CASRFEGQNSPLHF

D: .
V: TRBV5-1
length: 16
CDR3: CASSLAAGLGGDGYTF

D: TRBD2
V: TRBV7-2
length: 14
CDR3: CASRTSGGAGELFF

D: TRBD2
V: TRBV6-1
length: 13
CDR3: CASSSGSRSQQYF

D: .
V: TRBV27
length: 13
CDR3: CASSLLWGDEQYF

D: .
V: TRBV7-7
length: 13
CDR3: CASSTDSQETQYF

D: .
V: TRBV2
length: 12
CDR3: CATTINSYEQYF

D: TRBD1
V: TRBV6-5
length: 14
CDR3: CASSSRTGSGGYTF

D: .
V: TRBV19
length: 15
CDR3: CASSYKADLNYGYTF

D: TRBD1
V: TRBV7-2
length: 16
CDR3: CASSKDRGTFNEKLFF

D: .
V: TRBV29-1
length: 13
CDR3: CSVVETVSYEQYF

D: .
V: TRBV29-1
length: 15
CDR3: CSVITGRGGNQPQHF

D: TRBD2
V: TRBV20-1
length: 16
CDR3: CGARAHLGSSGYEQYF

D: TRBD1
V: TRBV19
length: 14
CDR3: CASSNWTGRETQYF

D: .
V: TRBV7-7
length: 15
CDR3: CASSSLRGPKETQYF

D: .
V: TRBV5-1
length: 12
CDR3: CASSRDGNIQYF

D: TRBD2
V: TRBV4-3
length: 16
CDR3: CASSQGSSGSVNEQFF

D: .
V: TRBV7-9
length: 13
CDR3: CASSLALTAGAFF

D: .
V: TRBV20-1
length: 15
CDR3: CSARAGVATNEKLFF

D: .
V: TRBV28
length: 12
CDR3: CASRGVNEKLFF